The 20 T cell receptor beta chains in this list originate from one sample, sequenced in a study of regulatory T cells in long-lasting Graves disease (dated by TCRdb to the early 2020s). The meaning of the sample's time point label: persistent/refractory GD, antithyroid drugs over 5 years with positive TRAb. RNA was extracted from PBMCs in TRIzol for both TCR sequencing and RNA sequencing. The library was prepared using multiplex PCR. TCRdb names Illumina HiSeq 4000 as the instrument used. TCR beta libraries were built with iRepertoire HTBI primers and Arm-PCR amplification of CDR3 regions. TCRdb passed the public sequencing reads through fastp at Q25 and MiXCR, retaining productive beta sequences. Entries are consolidated by CDR3 protein sequence, retaining the most common genes and DNA. Present in this sample are some 430,000 distinct CDR3 sequences, roughly a fifth of which were seen just once. The ten biggest clones cover 7% to 9% of the sample.

The sequencing here drew on peripheral blood mononuclear cells (PBMCs), taken when the disease was refractory, from a patient treated with antithyroid drugs. Receptors originate from a female donor with Graves disease.

The count of this clonotype is one. Being one base from a much bigger clone, this may be a read error. The chain has TRBV7-2 and TRBJ2-5, with D unresolved. The CDR3 runs 12 residues. The germline gives CDR1 SGHTA, CDR2 FQGNSA. The CDR3 region is CASSFFPETRYF. The DNA for the CDR3 is TGTGCCAGCAGCTTTTTTCCGGAGACCCGGTACTTC.

This rearrangement joins TRBV7-9 to TRBJ1-6; weak D call: TRBD1 (6 bases). Germline assignment: CDR1 SEHNR and CDR2 FQNEAQ (reference sequence). Trimming took 5 bases from V and 13 from J, leaving 15 bases between them. CDR3 length equals 13 residues. This chain's CDR3 is CASSRQEGGPLHF. DNA for the CDR3: TGTGCCAGCAGCCGACAGGAGGGGGGGCCCCTCCACTTT.

The chain employs TRBV28 and TRBJ2-7; D is unresolved. The V end lost 4 bases, the J end lost 6 bases, and 13 bases lay between the germline ends. This CDR3 is built from 13 residues. Germline lookup yields CDR1 MDHEN and CDR2 SYDVKM. Written as DNA, the CDR3 is TGTGCCAGCAGTTCCCCGTCCATAGGCGAGCAGTACTTC. Translating it yields CASSSPSIGEQYF.

V is TRBV4-1 and J is TRBJ1-2; D is possibly TRBD1 (5 bases). V lost 4 bases, J lost 5 bases, and 20 bases lay in between. The germline gives CDR1 MGHRA, CDR2 YSYEKL. The CDR3 runs 16 residues. CDR3: CASSPLEIAGGYGYTF. The CDR3 DNA reads TGCGCCAGCAGCCCTCTCGAGATTGCCGGGGGATATGGCTACACCTTC.

This clonotype was counted between two and nine times. The J gene is TRBJ2-1, the V gene TRBV20-1; 9 nucleotides agree with TRBD2. In germline, CDR1 is DFQATT, CDR2 SNEGSKA (reference sequence). With 7 bases clipped from V and 7 bases from J, the junction kept 11 bases outside the gene matches. This CDR3 spans 14 amino acids. The CDR3 nucleotides read TGCAGTGTCATAAGGGTAGCGGGGGATAATGAGCAGTTCTTC. It specifies CSVIRVAGDNEQFF.

In its sample, this clonotype was seen a few times. The chain uses TRBV15 and TRBJ2-7; no definite D call. This CDR3 contains 14 residues. The germline CDR1 and CDR2 sequences are LNHNV and YYDKDF (reference sequence). V was pared by 3 bases and J by 5 bases, with 14 bases between. The DNA of the CDR3 is TGTGCCACCAGCAGGCTCGGGCCTAGGGACGAGCAGTACTTC. It is translated as CATSRLGPRDEQYF. The full variable domain, rest sourced from reference TRBV15 and TRBJ2-7, is DAMVIQNPRYQVTQFGKPVTLSCSQTLNHNVMYWYQQKSSQAPKLLFHYYDKDFNNEADTPDNFQSRRPNTSFCFLDIRSPGLGDTAMYLCATSRLGPRDEQYFGPGTRLTVT.

In its sample, this clonotype was seen a few times. The genes are TRBV18 and TRBJ1-6; the match to TRBD1 covers 7 bases. This CDR3 has 14 residues. With 4 bases clipped from V and 8 bases from J, the junction kept 5 bases outside the gene matches. Per germline, CDR1 KGHSH and CDR2 LQKENI. CDR3: CASSQTGWDSPLHF. The CDR3, as DNA: TGTGCCAGCTCACAGACAGGGTGGGATTCACCCCTCCACTTT.

This clonotype was counted only a few times. This chain's CDR3 is CASSTVGLARNEQYF. CDR3 in DNA: TGTGCCAGCAGTACCGTTGGGCTAGCGCGGAACGAGCAGTACTTC. The chain is built from TRBV27 and TRBJ2-7; D might be TRBD2 (6 bases). V gave up 5 bases and J gave up 5 bases, with 19 bases separating them. There are 15 residues in the CDR3. Germline values: CDR1 MNHEY, CDR2 SMNVEV (reference sequence).

This clonotype has a count of ten or more. V and J are TRBV28 and TRBJ1-5, with 12 bases aligning to TRBD1. Unmatched junction bases numbered 13, after V lost 5 bases and J lost 11 bases. The CDR3 length is 16 residues. Germline lookup yields CDR1 MDHEN and CDR2 SYDVKM. CDR3 amino acids: CASSLGDRGPYRAQHF. The CDR3 DNA reads as TGTGCCAGCAGTCTCGGGGACAGGGGGCCCTACCGGGCCCAGCATTTT. Full variable domain (rest looked up from reference TRBV28 and TRBJ1-5): DVKVTQSSRYLVKRTGEKVFLECVQDMDHENMFWYRQDPGLGLRLIYFSYDVKMKEKGDIPEGYSVSREKKERFSLILESASTNQTSMYLCASSLGDRGPYRAQHFGDGTRLSIL.

This clonotype was observed at least ten times. The V and J genes are TRBV6-1 and TRBJ1-1; a possible D gene is TRBD1 (5 bases). The CDR3 contains 11 residues. Trimming took off 10 bases at V and 11 bases at J, with 17 bases between the two ends. CDR1 is MNHNS, CDR2 SASEGT, per germline. This CDR3 is CATAWGRNAFF. The DNA for the CDR3 is TGTGCCACCGCCTGGGGCCGGAACGCTTTCTTT.

This clonotype was seen a few times. The chain uses TRBV6-1 and TRBJ1-5, with D perhaps TRBD1 (5 bases). The CDR3 is 14 amino acids. Trimming left V 4 bases short and J 2 bases short, with 9 bases between. From germline, CDR1 is MNHNS and CDR2 SASEGT. The CDR3 nucleotides read TGTGCCAGCAGTGCGGAGACAGGCAATCAGCCCCAGCATTTT. Its translation is CASSAETGNQPQHF.

The sample holds one count of this clonotype. This chain links TRBV9 with TRBJ1-5, with 8 bases matching TRBD1. CDR1 is SGDLS, CDR2 YYNGEE, per germline. V lost 3 bases to trimming and J lost 3 bases; unmatched junction nucleotides: 5. The length of the CDR3 is 15 residues. CDR3 in amino acids: CASSEQGQDNQPQHF. In nucleotides, the CDR3 is TGTGCCAGCAGCGAACAGGGACAGGACAATCAGCCCCAGCATTTT.

This clonotype was detected ten times or more. V usage is TRBV5-1 and J usage is TRBJ1-6; D uncertain. Germline CDR1 reads SGHRS; CDR2 reads YFSETQ. The CDR3 has 15 residues. V dropped 3 bases and J dropped 7 bases, with 14 bases sitting between them. This CDR3 is CASSSRRQPNSPLHF. For the CDR3, the DNA is TGCGCCAGCAGCTCACGCCGACAACCAAATTCACCCCTCCACTTT.

This clonotype was seen at least ten times. The chain carries TRBV3-2 and TRBJ2-7. TRBV3-2 is tagged as a pseudogene. The CDR3 extends over 12 amino acids. As DNA, the CDR3 is TGTGCCAGCAGCCCGTGGTATGACGAGCAGTACTTC. It yields the protein CASSPWYDEQYF.

The genes are TRBV7-2 and TRBJ2-3; 9 bases align to TRBD2. The CDR3 sequence is 15 residues long. J was trimmed by 2 bases and V by 1 base; bases with no gene match: 1. Per germline, CDR1 SGHTA and CDR2 FQGNSA. The DNA for the CDR3 is TGTGCCAGCAGCTTAGGACTAGCGGTCACAGATACGCAGTATTTT. Translating gives CASSLGLAVTDTQYF.

This clonotype was recorded many times. Relative to the germline gene, one junction end is altered; a read error may explain this. J is TRBJ2-2 and V is TRBV2, with D possibly being TRBD2 (6 bases). The CDR3 sequence is 14 residues long. Germline V gene sequence: CDR1 SNHLY, CDR2 FYNNEI. CDR3 residues: CASRPGGNAGELFF. In DNA, the CDR3 is TGTGCCAGCAGGCCCGGAGGGAACGCCGGGGAGCTGTTTTTT.

This clonotype was picked up many times. The chain couples TRBV7-2 to TRBJ2-5, with 13 bases that match TRBD2. Germline V gene sequence: CDR1 SGHTA, CDR2 FQGNSA. The CDR3 runs 15 residues. V was pared by 4 bases and J by 1 base, with 0 bases of the junction left unmatched. CDR3 in amino acids: CASSWTSGGQETQYF. The DNA for the CDR3 is TGTGCCAGCAGCTGGACTAGCGGGGGCCAAGAGACCCAGTACTTC. Full variable domain (remainder filled in from reference TRBV7-2 and TRBJ2-5): GAGVSQSPSNKVTEKGKDVELRCDPISGHTALYWYRQSLGQGLEFLIYFQGNSAPDKSGLPSDRFSAERTGGSVSTLTIQRTQQEDSAVYLCASSWTSGGQETQYFGPGTRLLVL.

This clonotype was counted many times. The chain combines TRBV6-1 with TRBJ1-1; 7 bases fit TRBD1. The length of the CDR3 is 13 residues. The V and J ends lost 8 bases and 9 bases, in that order; junction bases with no gene match: 12. Germline V gives CDR1 MNHNS, CDR2 SASEGT. This chain's CDR3 is CASYRQGWGQAFF. The CDR3 DNA reads as TGTGCCAGCTATAGACAGGGTTGGGGCCAAGCTTTCTTT.

This clonotype came up many times. The V gene is TRBV27, the J gene TRBJ2-4; tentative D call: TRBD1 (5 bases). Germline loops: CDR1 MNHEY, CDR2 SMNVEV (reference sequence). CDR3 length: 17 amino acids. V was clipped by 1 base and J by 1 base, with 14 bases between them. The CDR3 loop is CASSLYAGSGAKNIQYF. CDR3 coding DNA: TGTGCCAGCAGTTTATATGCAGGGTCAGGGGCCAAAAACATTCAGTACTTC.

This clonotype occurred many times. V usage is TRBV12-3 or TRBV12-4 and J usage is TRBJ1-5, with 9 bases lining up with TRBD1. The CDR3 loop spans 16 amino acids. With 6 bases clipped from V and 3 bases from J, the junction kept 9 bases outside the gene matches. The CDR3 DNA is TGTGCCAGCAGCACTTCGGGACAGGGCTTCAATCAGCCCCAGCATTTT. This translates into CASSTSGQGFNQPQHF.